This TCR beta chain was observed in a study of blood T cell repertoires in COVID-19 (TCRdb year 2020). Turning to the overall study: Samples covering the acute and convalescent phases of COVID-19 were provided by collaborators in the United States, Italy and Spain. The prospective study material was composed of cDNA or gDNA derived from T cells, B-cell-depleted T cells, or PBMCs. The dataset comprised deeply sampled blood TCRbeta repertoires from subjects exposed to, actively infected with, or recovered from COVID-19. A freely available public database, intended as a resource for researchers studying the immune response to SARS-CoV-2, is where the repertoires were released. The samples were drawn from two sources: the first 160 participants of the ongoing ImmuneRACE study, and fewer than 1,500 subjects contributed by 6 global collaborators. Nearly every sample came with metadata listing a de-identified subject ID, COVID-19 status, age in years and sex. Where HLA class I and class II types were available, the types were taken from metadata supplied by the sample provider, not from assay-based typing.

Participants in the prospective study were aged about 18 to 90 years, lived in approximately 26 United States geographic areas, and enrolled through a virtual design. In the prospective study, participants were assigned to cohorts based on the clinical history participants reported in a screening survey and a study questionnaire. Recovered participants in ImmuneRACE Cohort 3 were defined by two consecutive negative NP/OP PCR tests, clearance by a healthcare professional, or resolution of symptoms. In the prospective study, mobile phlebotomists collected whole blood, serum and a nasopharyngeal or oropharyngeal swab from each participant. Additional blood draws and questionnaires over an approximately two-month period could optionally be provided by prospective study participants. Before DNA extraction, blood samples from the prospective study were shipped at room temperature or frozen. The immunoSEQ Assay, a bias-controlled multiplex PCR, was used to amplify TCRbeta CDR3 regions from genomic DNA. Under the source paper's analysis protocol: Within the assay, amplification of reference gene primers was used to estimate how many nucleated cells each sample contained. To quantify the absolute abundance of each unique TCRbeta CDR3 rearrangement, sequence reads were collapsed and filtered. For each sample, productive Simpson clonality was calculated by taking the square root of Simpson's diversity index across productive rearrangements. In its TCRdb copy, this immuneACCESS table keeps in-frame sequences only and misses some clones. Where compared with another copy, unresolved V genes explain less than half of these, and the others have no known cause. V, J and clone size reflect that table, while D and trimming were determined from the DNA. This sample comprises fewer than 400,000 clones, approximately 91% of them detected only once. The ten largest clones capture 5.2% of the sample.

Broad study findings and their caveats: How much clinical and demographic metadata was included differed by source and by participant, and the metadata was provided uncurated.

As regards this clone: Its antigen has not been determined. Per-base qualities were not stored, and no clone one base away is much larger.

The CDR3 covers 16 residues, taking in both the cysteine and the phenylalanine. The CDR3 DNA has 48 bases and is translated from base 1. V lost 5 bases and J lost 8 bases; the stretch between them is 19 bases long. CDR1 and CDR2 were assigned from the germline V gene as SGHTA and FQGNSA. The V gene is TRBV7-2 and the J gene is TRBJ1-6, with a weak D call of TRBD1 (5 bases match). Sequenced material: PBMCs or T cells enriched from blood (not recorded which). The receptor was derived from a man in his 60s who had recovered from COVID-19. The base sequence is TGTGCCAGCAGCCCCCAACCTCCAGGGATCGATTCACCCCTCCACTTT. Its coded protein is CASSPQPPGIDSPLHF. With the portions outside the CDR3 filled from the reference TRBV7-2 and TRBJ1-6 genes, the complete variable region becomes GAGVSQSPSNKVTEKGKDVELRCDPISGHTALYWYRQSLGQGLEFLIYFQGNSAPDKSGLPSDRFSAERTGGSVSTLTIQRTQQEDSAVYLCASSPQPPGIDSPLHFGNGTRLTVT.